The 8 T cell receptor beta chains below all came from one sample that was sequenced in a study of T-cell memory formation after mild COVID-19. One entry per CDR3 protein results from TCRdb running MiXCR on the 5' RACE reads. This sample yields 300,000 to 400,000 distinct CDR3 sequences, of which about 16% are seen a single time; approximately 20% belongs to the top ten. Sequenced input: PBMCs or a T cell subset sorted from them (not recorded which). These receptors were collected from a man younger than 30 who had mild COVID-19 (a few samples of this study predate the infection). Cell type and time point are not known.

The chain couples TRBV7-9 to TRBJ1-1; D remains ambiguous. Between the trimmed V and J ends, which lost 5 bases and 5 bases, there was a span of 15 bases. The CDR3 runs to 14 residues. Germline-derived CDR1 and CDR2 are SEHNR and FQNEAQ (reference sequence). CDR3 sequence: CASSPHSEVTEAFF. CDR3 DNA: TGTGCCAGCAGCCCCCACTCTGAGGTGACTGAAGCTTTCTTT.

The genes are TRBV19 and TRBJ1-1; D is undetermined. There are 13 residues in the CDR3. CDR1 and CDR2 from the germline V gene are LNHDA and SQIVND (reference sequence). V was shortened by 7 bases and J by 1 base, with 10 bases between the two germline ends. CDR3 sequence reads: CASTIHPNTEAFF. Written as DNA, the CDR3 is TGTGCCAGTACCATACACCCGAACACTGAAGCTTTCTTT.

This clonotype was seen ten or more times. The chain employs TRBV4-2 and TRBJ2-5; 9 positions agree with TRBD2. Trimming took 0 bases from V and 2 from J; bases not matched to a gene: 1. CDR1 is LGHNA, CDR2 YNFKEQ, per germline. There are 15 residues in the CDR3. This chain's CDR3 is CASSQDLAGQETQYF. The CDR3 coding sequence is TGTGCCAGCAGCCAAGATCTAGCGGGGCAAGAGACCCAGTACTTC.

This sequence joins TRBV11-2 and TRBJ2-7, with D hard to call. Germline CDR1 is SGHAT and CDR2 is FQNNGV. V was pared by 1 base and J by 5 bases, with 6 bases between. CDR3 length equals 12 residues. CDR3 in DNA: TGTGCCAGCAGCTTAGGCTGGGACGAGCAGTACTTC. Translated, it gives CASSLGWDEQYF. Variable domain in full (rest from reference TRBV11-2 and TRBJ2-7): EAGVAQSPRYKIIEKRQSVAFWCNPISGHATLYWYQQILGQGPKLLIQFQNNGVVDDSQLPKDRFSAERLKGVDSTLKIQPAKLEDSAVYLCASSLGWDEQYFGPGTRLTVT.

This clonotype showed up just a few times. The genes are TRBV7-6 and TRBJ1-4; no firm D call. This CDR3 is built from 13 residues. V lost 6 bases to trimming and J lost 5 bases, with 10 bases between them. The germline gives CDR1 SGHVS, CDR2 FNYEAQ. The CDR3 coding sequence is TGTGCCAGCAGGGGAGACATGAATGAAAAACTGTTTTTT. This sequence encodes CASRGDMNEKLFF.

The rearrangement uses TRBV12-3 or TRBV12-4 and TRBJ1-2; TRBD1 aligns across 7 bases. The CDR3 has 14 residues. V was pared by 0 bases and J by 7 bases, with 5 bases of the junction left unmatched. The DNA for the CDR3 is TGTGCCAGCAGTTTAGCTGACAGGGATCTTGGCTACACCTTC. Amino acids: CASSLADRDLGYTF.

The CDR3 here is CASSQRALAGGSNEQFF. As DNA, the CDR3 is TGCGCCAGCAGCCAAAGGGCCCTAGCGGGGGGATCCAATGAGCAGTTCTTC. The chain combines TRBV4-3 with TRBJ2-1; TRBD2 agrees at 11 bases. Germline V gene data show CDR1 as LGHNA and CDR2 as YSLEER. The CDR3 totals 17 residues. V gave up 2 bases and J gave up 6 bases; unmatched junction bases: 9.

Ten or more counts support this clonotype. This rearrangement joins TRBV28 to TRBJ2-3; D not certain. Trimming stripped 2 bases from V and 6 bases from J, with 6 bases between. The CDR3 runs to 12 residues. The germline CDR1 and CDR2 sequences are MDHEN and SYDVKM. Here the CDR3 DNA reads TGTGCCAGCAGTTTAACTCAGGATACGCAGTATTTT. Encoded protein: CASSLTQDTQYF. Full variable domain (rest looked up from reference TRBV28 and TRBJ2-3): DVKVTQSSRYLVKRTGEKVFLECVQDMDHENMFWYRQDPGLGLRLIYFSYDVKMKEKGDIPEGYSVSREKKERFSLILESASTNQTSMYLCASSLTQDTQYFGPGTRLTVL.